This TCR beta chain was identified during a study of T-cell memory formation after mild COVID-19. Study in general: Clustering of TCRs was largely donor specific.

TCRdb ran MiXCR on the 5' RACE reads and lists one entry per CDR3 protein. The table includes about 270,000 distinct CDR3 sequences, roughly 14% detected once. This clonotype was counted only a few times. This receptor was identified in an adult woman who had mild COVID-19 (a few samples of this study predate the infection). Cell type and time point are not known. The sequenced material came from PBMCs or a T cell subset sorted from them (not recorded which).

The CDR3 spells CASRQGLAGNYEQYF. In nucleotides, the CDR3 is TGTGCCAGCAGACAGGGGCTAGCGGGGAACTACGAGCAGTACTTC. V and J are TRBV6-6 and TRBJ2-7, with 9 bases identical to TRBD2. Germline CDR1 is MNHNY and CDR2 is SVGAGI (reference sequence). Losses at the gene ends were 6 bases for V and 3 bases for J; bases not matched to a gene: 9. This CDR3 spans 15 amino acids.